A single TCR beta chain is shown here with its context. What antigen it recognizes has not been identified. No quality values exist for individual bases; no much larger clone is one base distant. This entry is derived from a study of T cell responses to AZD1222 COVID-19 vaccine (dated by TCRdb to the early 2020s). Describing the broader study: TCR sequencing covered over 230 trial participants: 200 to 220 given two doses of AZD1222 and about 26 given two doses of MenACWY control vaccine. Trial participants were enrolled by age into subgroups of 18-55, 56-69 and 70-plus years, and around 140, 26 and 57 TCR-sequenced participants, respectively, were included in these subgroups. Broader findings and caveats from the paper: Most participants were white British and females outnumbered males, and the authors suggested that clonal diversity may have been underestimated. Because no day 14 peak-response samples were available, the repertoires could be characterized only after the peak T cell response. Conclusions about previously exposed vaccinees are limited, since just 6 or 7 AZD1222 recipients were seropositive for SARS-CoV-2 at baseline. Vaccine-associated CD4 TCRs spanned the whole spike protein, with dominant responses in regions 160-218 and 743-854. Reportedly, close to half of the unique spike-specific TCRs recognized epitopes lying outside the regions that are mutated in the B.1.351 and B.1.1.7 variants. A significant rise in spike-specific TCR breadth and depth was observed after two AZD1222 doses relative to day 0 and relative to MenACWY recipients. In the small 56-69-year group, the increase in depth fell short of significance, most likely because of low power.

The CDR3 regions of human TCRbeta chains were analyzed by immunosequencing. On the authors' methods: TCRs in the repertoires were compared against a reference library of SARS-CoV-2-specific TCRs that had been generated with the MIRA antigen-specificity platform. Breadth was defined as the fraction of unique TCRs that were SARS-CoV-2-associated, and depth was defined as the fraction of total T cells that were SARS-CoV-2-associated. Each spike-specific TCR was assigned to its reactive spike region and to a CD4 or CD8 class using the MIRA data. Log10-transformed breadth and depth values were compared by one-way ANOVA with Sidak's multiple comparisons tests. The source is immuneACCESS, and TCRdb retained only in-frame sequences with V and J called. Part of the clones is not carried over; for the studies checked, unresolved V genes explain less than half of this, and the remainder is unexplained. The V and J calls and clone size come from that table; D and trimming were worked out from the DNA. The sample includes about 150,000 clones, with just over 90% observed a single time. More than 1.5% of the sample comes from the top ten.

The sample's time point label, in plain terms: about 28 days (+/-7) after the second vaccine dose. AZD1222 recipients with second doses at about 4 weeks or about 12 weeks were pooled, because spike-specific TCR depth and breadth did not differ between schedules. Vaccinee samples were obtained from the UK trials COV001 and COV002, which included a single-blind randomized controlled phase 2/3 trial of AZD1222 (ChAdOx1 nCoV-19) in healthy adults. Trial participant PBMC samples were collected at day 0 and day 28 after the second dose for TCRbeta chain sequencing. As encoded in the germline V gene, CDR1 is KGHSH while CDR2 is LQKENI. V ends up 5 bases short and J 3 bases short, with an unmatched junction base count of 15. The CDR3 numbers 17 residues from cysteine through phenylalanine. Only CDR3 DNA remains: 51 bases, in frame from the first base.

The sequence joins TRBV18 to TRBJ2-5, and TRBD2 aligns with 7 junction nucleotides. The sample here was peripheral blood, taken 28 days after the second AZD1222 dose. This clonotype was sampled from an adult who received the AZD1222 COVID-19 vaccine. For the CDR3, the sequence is CASSIWNSGSQEETQYF. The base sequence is TGTGCCAGCTCAATCTGGAATAGCGGGTCCCAGGAAGAGACCCAGTACTTC.